Given below is one T cell receptor (beta chain) in context. Data came from immunoSEQ multiplex PCR; TCRdb stores just in-frame clones and leaves some out. The table has around 30,000 clones, 90% seen once; the top ten hold approximately 24%. Samples of blood were obtained at baseline, on cycle 4 day 1, and on cycle 7 day 1. This sample was included in a study of OX40 agonist ivuxolimab in advanced cancers. Study overall: Patients received intravenous ivuxolimab every 2 weeks at 0.01 to 10 mg/kg.

Between the trimmed V and J ends, which lost 2 bases and 3 bases, there was a span of 10 bases. The CDR3 spans 14 residues. Germline assignment: CDR1 MNHNY and CDR2 SVGAGI (reference sequence). The TCR comes from an adult with an advanced solid tumor such as melanoma, head and neck, liver or kidney cancer. The J gene is TRBJ1-1, the V gene TRBV6-6; perhaps TRBD1 as D (6 bases). The input for sequencing was CD4+ or CD8+ T cells sorted from blood, taken in a trial of the OX40 agonist ivuxolimab. DNA of the CDR3: TGTGCCAGCAGTTACCAGGGGAGCGACACTGAAGCTTTCTTT. Residues: CASSYQGSDTEAFF.